This entry describes one TCR beta chain. The data belong to a study of shared clonotypes between healthy human individuals. V was clipped by 5 bases and J by 4 bases; unmatched bases: 12. Per germline, CDR1 SGHTA and CDR2 FQGNSA. The CDR3 has 16 residues. Subsets obtained from CD4+ cells comprised CD45RA+ naive and CD45RA-negative memory cells. It was at deep level that the assay was run. Tens of thousands of T cell genomes (around 0.2 ug DNA) went into each sorted-subset replicate. TCRdb keeps only in-frame clones here, not all; method: immunoSEQ multiplex PCR. The sample gives about 1.5 million clones, 95% to 99% of which show up once; less than 0.55% is in the top ten.

The sequenced sample was naive CD4+ T cells sorted from blood. This sample's subset: CD45RA+ positively selected. V and J are TRBV7-2 and TRBJ2-5; 8 nucleotides agree with TRBD2. The sequence was collected from a man aged 25-45 years in good health. The chain's CDR3 is CASSPSQTSGTETQYF. In DNA, the CDR3 is TGTGCCAGCAGCCCCTCCCAAACTAGCGGCACAGAGACCCAGTACTTC.